This section outlines one TCR beta chain sequence together with its context. Its antigen is still unknown. The entry originates in a study of shared clonotypes between healthy human individuals. General observations from the study: Tissue TCR repertoires likely differ from these blood-only repertoires.

This CDR3 spans 14 amino acids. CDR1 is MNHEY and CDR2 is SVGAGI in the germline V gene. The trim removed 3 bases at V and 7 bases at J, leaving 4 bases unmatched. 200 to 250 ng DNA, 25,000 to 35,000 T cell genomes, went into each sorted-subset replicate PCR. Sequencing was performed with immunoSEQ multiplex PCR; in TCRdb, only in-frame clones are kept and a portion is missing. Here the sample spans 600,000 or so clones, about 95% being singletons. Positively selected for CCR7, the CD45RO-negative cells used as naive CD8 cells excluded terminally differentiated effector memory CD45RA+ cells. Caucasian adults living in Nashville, Tennessee, provided all samples.

The rearrangement uses TRBV6-5 and TRBJ2-1; 9 bases match TRBD1. The sequenced material came from naive CD8+ T cells sorted from blood. This sequence originates from a woman aged 25 to 39 in good health. CDR3 in DNA: TGTGCCAGCAGTTATGGACAGGGGTGGAATGAGCAGTTCTTC. Encoded protein: CASSYGQGWNEQFF.